The clone carrying this TCR beta chain turned up a few times. Its antigen remains unknown. The data were obtained in a study of T cells in Graves' hyperthyroidism and ophthalmopathy. Study details: Peripheral blood samples were taken at initial diagnosis, prior to any treatment. Study-level findings and limits: Most expanded thyroid clonotypes above 0.001 also appeared in blood.

A patient was excluded if there was uncontrolled infection, other autoimmune disease, pregnancy or lactation. Each diagnosis was grounded in clinical symptoms, serum thyroxine and TRAb, thyroid ultrasound, and orbital computed tomography. RNA transcripts yielded amplified TCR beta CDR3 regions. Primed by the HTBI set, a first-round RT-PCR was run on the TCR CDR3. TCRdb analysed the multiplex PCR reads with MiXCR anew, one entry per CDR3 protein. This table has 400,000 to 450,000 distinct CDR3 sequences, about 15% appearing once. Trimming removed 0 bases at V and 0 bases at J, with 8 bases between. Per the germline V gene, CDR1 is SNHLY and CDR2 is FYNNEI. CDR3 length equals 15 residues.

The TCR comes from a young man with Graves' ophthalmopathy. Specimen: blood. The rearrangement links TRBV2 to TRBJ1-2; the D gene is possibly TRBD1 (5 bases). The CDR3, as DNA: TGTGCCAGCAGTGAAGCCAGGGTCGCTAACTATGGCTACACCTTC. Encoded protein: CASSEARVANYGYTF. Combining the CDR3 with reference TRBV2 and TRBJ1-2 gives the whole variable domain EPEVTQTPSHQVTQMGQEVILRCVPISNHLYFYWYRQILGQKVEFLVSFYNNEISEKSEIFDDQFSVERPDGSNFTLKIRSTKLEDSAMYFCASSEARVANYGYTFGSGTRLTVV.